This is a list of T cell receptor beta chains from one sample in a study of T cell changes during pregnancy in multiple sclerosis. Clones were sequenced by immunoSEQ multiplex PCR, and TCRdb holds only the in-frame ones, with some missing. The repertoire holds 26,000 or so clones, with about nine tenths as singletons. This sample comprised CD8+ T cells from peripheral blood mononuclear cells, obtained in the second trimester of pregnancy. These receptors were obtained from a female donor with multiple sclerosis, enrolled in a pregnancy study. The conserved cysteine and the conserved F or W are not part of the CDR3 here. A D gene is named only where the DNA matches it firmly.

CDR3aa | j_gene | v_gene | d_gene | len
ASSLSTGTLNTEAF | TRBJ1-1 | TRBV7-2 | - | 14
ASSRETGNYGYT | TRBJ1-2 | TRBV21-1 | - | 12
ASSPGTRLYAGELF | TRBJ2-2 | TRBV7-2 | TRBD2 | 14
ASSDHPPTKSAGTGELF | TRBJ2-2 | TRBV18 | - | 17
ASTPWGGYEKLF | TRBJ1-4 | TRBV2 | - | 12
ASSPSGGAFNEQF | TRBJ2-1 | TRBV7-9 | TRBD2 | 13
ASSGGATGELF | TRBJ2-2 | TRBV6-4 | TRBD2 | 11
ASSEEAGARELF | TRBJ2-2 | TRBV6-4 | - | 12
ASSYQGEQF | TRBJ2-1 | TRBV6-6 | - | 9
SVEGGTGELF | TRBJ2-2 | TRBV29-1 | - | 10